This T cell receptor (beta chain) was sequenced in a study of PD-1 blockade in classical Hodgkin lymphoma. The study's findings and limits: Complete responders possessed baseline diversity comparable to newly diagnosed patients. Reported findings placed baseline TCR diversity lower in newly diagnosed patients (compared with healthy donors). Reasons behind the repertoire differences stay unclear, perhaps disease activity or earlier therapy.

Specified time point: cycle 4 day 1 (C4D1), after less than 7 weeks of nivolumab. All patients relapsed after autologous stem cell transplantation, and brentuximab vedotin exposure varied. Relapsed/refractory classical Hodgkin lymphoma patients had complete, partial or progressive responses. Germline-derived CDR1 and CDR2 are SEHNR and FQNEAQ (reference sequence). This CDR3 is built from 17 residues. With V trimmed by 1 base and J by 3 bases, 5 bases remained unmatched. Clones were read by immunoSEQ multiplex PCR, and TCRdb kept only the in-frame ones, dropping some. The data show roughly 64,000 clones, with about 90% seen just once and about a tenth held by the top ten. As concerns this clone: Its target is not known.

The gene calls are TRBV7-9 and TRBJ2-1; 11 bases agree with TRBD1. This clonotype was obtained from a human donor with classical Hodgkin lymphoma. The sample was peripheral blood mononuclear cells (PBMCs), taken before the fourth cycle of nivolumab. CDR3 in amino acids: CASSLGSGTGGYNEQFF. The CDR3 DNA sequence: TGTGCCAGCAGCTTAGGGTCCGGGACAGGGGGCTACAATGAGCAGTTCTTC.